The 16 T cell receptor beta chains below were found in one sample sequenced in a study of T cells in Graves' hyperthyroidism and ophthalmopathy (dated by TCRdb to 2018 to 2020). Library preparation employed multiplex PCR. For sequencing, an Illumina HiSeq 2000 was employed. TCR beta CDR3 regions were amplified from RNA transcripts. The TCR CDR3 was subjected to a first round of RT-PCR using the HTBI primer set and the Qiagen OneStep RT-PCR kit. Using fastp trimming at Q25 and MiXCR clonotype assembly, TCRdb reanalyzed the public sequencing data and kept in-frame beta chains. All rows with the same CDR3 protein become a single entry with the most common DNA and genes. The sample includes about 360,000 distinct CDR3 sequences, with under 15% observed a single time. The ten largest clones add up to 9.2% of the sample. Sequencing was performed on blood. The receptors here all came from a woman aged 18-30 years with Graves' hyperthyroidism.

This clonotype came up a few times. The chain recombines TRBV28 with TRBJ1-2; D might be TRBD1 (5 bases). The V gene lost 3 bases and the J gene lost 1 base, with 36 bases spanning the gap. CDR3 size: 23 residues. Germline CDR1 MDHEN, CDR2 SYDVKM. CDR3 amino acids: CASSFGTLMGVQVLLRGNYGYTF. The CDR3 nucleotides read TGTGCCAGCAGTTTCGGAACTCTAATGGGTGTTCAAGTCCTATTAAGGGGTAACTATGGCTACACCTTC.

This chain links TRBV19 with TRBJ2-1; no clear D gene. The CDR3 runs to 14 residues. The ends were cut back, 0 bases at V and 8 bases at J, with 11 bases in the middle. Germline CDR1 reads LNHDA; CDR2 reads SQIVND (reference sequence). CDR3: CASSIDDGVYEQFF. CDR3 bases: TGTGCCAGTAGTATAGATGATGGCGTCTATGAGCAGTTCTTC.

This clonotype has at least ten counts. J is TRBJ1-5 and V is TRBV5-1; tentative D call: TRBD1 (5 bases). The CDR3 loop spans 15 amino acids. Per germline, CDR1 SGHRS and CDR2 YFSETQ. V lost 1 base and J lost 3, with 11 bases in between. CDR3 bases: TGCGCCAGCAGCTTGTTGGCAGGGACCAATCAGCCCCAGCATTTT. It specifies CASSLLAGTNQPQHF. The entire variable domain, with the rest obtained from reference TRBV5-1 and TRBJ1-5, is as follows: KAGVTQTPRYLIKTRGQQVTLSCSPISGHRSVSWYQQTPGQGLQFLFEYFSETQRNKGNFPGRFSGRQFSNSRSEMNVSTLELGDSALYLCASSLLAGTNQPQHFGDGTRLSIL.

At least ten counts were recorded for this clonotype. V usage is TRBV5-1 and J usage is TRBJ2-2; tentatively, D is TRBD1 (6 bases). The V gene's germline CDR1 is SGHRS and CDR2 YFSETQ. Deletions cut 1 base from V and 6 bases from J, with 16 bases between. This CDR3 contains 16 residues. DNA of the CDR3: TGCGCCAGCAGCTTGCCGACAGGACCATCCCCCGGGGAGCTGTTTTTT. As protein: CASSLPTGPSPGELFF.

Ten or more counts support this clonotype. The chain has TRBV18 and TRBJ2-3; no clear D gene. Trimming removed 0 bases at V and 5 bases at J, with 9 bases between. The length of the CDR3 is 14 residues. CDR1 is KGHSH and CDR2 is LQKENI in the germline V gene. The CDR3 loop is CASSPPNSRDTQYF. The CDR3, as DNA: TGTGCCAGCTCACCACCGAACTCTCGAGATACGCAGTATTTT.

This clonotype was recorded at least ten times. The J gene is TRBJ2-2, the V gene TRBV12-3 or TRBV12-4, with D unresolved. This CDR3 comprises 15 residues. Trimming cost V 6 bases and J 4 bases, with 15 bases left between them. The CDR3 nucleotides are TGTGCCAGCAGATCCCTCGGACGTTTCACCGGGGAGCTGTTTTTT. Residues: CASRSLGRFTGELFF.

This clonotype was detected only once. A much larger clone lies one base from this, so it may be a read error. The chain carries TRBV12-3 or TRBV12-4 and TRBJ2-5, with 8 bases matching TRBD1. CDR3 size: 17 residues. The CDR3, as DNA: TGTGCCAGCAGTTCCCCCCCTTGGACAGGGTCTCAAGAGACCGAGTACTTC. This gives the protein CASSSPPWTGSQETEYF.

This clonotype was seen ten or more times. The V call is TRBV5-1, the J call TRBJ1-5; TRBD1 is a possible D gene (5 bases). This CDR3 region has 14 residues. The V end lost 0 bases, the J end lost 2 bases, and 6 bases lay between the germline ends. Per the germline V gene, CDR1 is SGHRS and CDR2 is YFSETQ. CDR3 region: CASSLGGGNQPQHF. The CDR3 DNA reads as TGCGCCAGCAGCTTGGGGGGGGGCAATCAGCCCCAGCATTTT.

CDR3 sequence (DNA): TGTGCCAGCAGCGTAGGGTTCAGGGGGCGATACAATGAGCAGTTCTTC. Its translation is CASSVGFRGRYNEQFF. This chain joins TRBV9 and TRBJ2-1, with 8 bases identical to TRBD1. V trimming: 0 bases; J trimming: 4 bases; junction bases outside the gene matches: 6. CDR1 and CDR2 (germline): SGDLS, YYNGEE. CDR3 length: 16 amino acids. The whole variable domain, remainder taken from reference TRBV9 and TRBJ2-1, is DSGVTQTPKHLITATGQRVTLRCSPRSGDLSVYWYQQSLDQGLQFLIQYYNGEERAKGNILERFSAQQFPDLHSELNLSSLELGDSALYFCASSVGFRGRYNEQFFGPGTRLTVL.

The V gene is TRBV5-4, the J gene TRBJ2-7, with unresolved D. The ends were cut back, 4 bases at V and 6 bases at J, with 17 bases in the middle. Germline loops: CDR1 SGHNT, CDR2 YYREEE (reference sequence). CDR3 length: 14 amino acids. The CDR3 loop reads CASSPDARPSEQYF. In DNA form, the CDR3 reads TGTGCCAGCAGCCCGGACGCCAGACCTTCCGAGCAGTACTTC.

This clonotype was picked up many times. V is TRBV7-9 and J is TRBJ1-1; tentative D call: TRBD1 (5 bases). The CDR3 consists of 12 residues. Deletions cut 1 base from V and 6 bases from J, with 6 bases between. From germline, CDR1 is SEHNR and CDR2 FQNEAQ (reference sequence). CDR3 DNA sequence: TGTGCCAGCAGCTTAGGGGGGTCTGAAGCTTTCTTT. Amino acids: CASSLGGSEAFF.

This clonotype was recorded at least ten times. The chain couples TRBV20-1 to TRBJ1-1, with D perhaps TRBD1 (6 bases). Germline CDR1 is DFQATT and CDR2 is SNEGSKA (reference sequence). Trimming cost V 6 bases and J 4 bases, with 15 bases left between them. This CDR3 has 13 amino acids. CDR3 bases: TGCAGTGCCCCCAATAGGGGGGTCACTGAAGCTTTCTTT. Protein: CSAPNRGVTEAFF.

This clonotype was detected ten times or more. The rearrangement joins TRBV9 to TRBJ2-7; 7 bases align to TRBD2. Looked up from germline, CDR1 is SGDLS and CDR2 is YYNGEE. This CDR3 spans 15 amino acids. The J segment lost 4 bases and the V segment lost 0 bases, leaving 7 bases of the junction unmatched. CDR3 DNA sequence: TGTGCCAGCAGCGTAGACGCAAACGGGAGGTACGAGCAGTACTTC. Protein product: CASSVDANGRYEQYF.

The chain combines TRBV29-1 with TRBJ2-7; 9 nucleotides agree with TRBD1. V lost 8 bases to trimming and J lost 2 bases; unmatched junction nucleotides: 4. The CDR3 spans 12 residues. Germline loops: CDR1 SQVTM, CDR2 ANQGSEA. The CDR3, as DNA: TGCAGCATCCGGGACAGGGCCTACGAGCAGTACTTC. It specifies CSIRDRAYEQYF.

V usage is TRBV5-4 and J usage is TRBJ2-1; D may be TRBD1 or TRBD2 (5 bases each). The CDR3 has 13 amino acids. With 3 bases removed from V and 6 bases from J, the gap between germline ends came to 10 bases. The V gene's germline CDR1 is SGHNT and CDR2 YYREEE (reference sequence). In nucleotides, the CDR3 is TGTGCCAGCAGCTCCCGAGGGGTCAATGAGCAGTTCTTC. This gives the protein CASSSRGVNEQFF.

There are many counts of this clonotype. The chain has TRBV20-1 and TRBJ1-5; D gene uncertain. V was pared by 3 bases and J by 0 bases, with 9 bases between. The germline CDR1 and CDR2 sequences are DFQATT and SNEGSKA (reference sequence). This CDR3 is built from 14 residues. The CDR3: CSASESYSNQPQHF. CDR3 in DNA: TGCAGTGCTAGCGAAAGTTATAGCAATCAGCCCCAGCATTTT.